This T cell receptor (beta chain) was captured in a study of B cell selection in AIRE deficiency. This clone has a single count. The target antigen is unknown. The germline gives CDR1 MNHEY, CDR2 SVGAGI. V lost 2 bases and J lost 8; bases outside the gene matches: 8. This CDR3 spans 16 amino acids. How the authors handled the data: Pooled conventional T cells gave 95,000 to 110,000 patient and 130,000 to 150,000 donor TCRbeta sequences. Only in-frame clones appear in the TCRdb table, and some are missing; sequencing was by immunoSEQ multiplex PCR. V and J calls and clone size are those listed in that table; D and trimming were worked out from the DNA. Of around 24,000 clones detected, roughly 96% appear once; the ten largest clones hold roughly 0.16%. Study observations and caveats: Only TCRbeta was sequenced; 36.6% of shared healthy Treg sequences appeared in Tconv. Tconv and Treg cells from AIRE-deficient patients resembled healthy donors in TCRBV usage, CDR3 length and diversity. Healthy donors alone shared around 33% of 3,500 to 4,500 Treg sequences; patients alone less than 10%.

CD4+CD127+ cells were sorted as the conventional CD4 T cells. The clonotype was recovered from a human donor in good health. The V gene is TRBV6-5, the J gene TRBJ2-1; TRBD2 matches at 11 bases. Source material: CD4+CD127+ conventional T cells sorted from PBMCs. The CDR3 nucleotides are TGTGCCAGCAGTTACCCTCCTAGCGGGGGGAGGGATGAGCAGTTCTTC. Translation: CASSYPPSGGRDEQFF.